These 30 T cell receptor beta chains were sequenced from one sample in a study of blood T cell repertoires in COVID-19. The table came from immunoSEQ multiplex PCR; TCRdb's copy has only in-frame clones and leaves some out. The sample holds approximately 220,000 clones, roughly 85% seen once. Material for sequencing was PBMCs or T cells enriched from blood (not recorded which). Source of these receptors: a woman between 40 and 55 years old who had been exposed to COVID-19.

The CDR3 here is CASSQAGQGGGYTF. In nucleotides, the CDR3 is TGTGCCAGCAGCCAAGCAGGGCAGGGCGGCGGCTACACCTTC. The rearrangement uses TRBV3-1 (or the pseudogene TRBV3-2) and TRBJ1-2; D is perhaps TRBD1 (5 bases). From germline, CDR1 is LGHDT and CDR2 YNNKEL (reference sequence). The CDR3 is 14 amino acids. V gave up 1 base and J gave up 8 bases, with 14 bases separating them.

The chain carries TRBV9 and TRBJ2-7, with 7 bases that match TRBD1. The junction had 7 bases not matched to a gene; V was cut back by 3 bases and J by 1 base. Germline CDR1 reads SGDLS; CDR2 reads YYNGEE. The CDR3 has 15 amino acids. The CDR3 bases are TGTGCCAGCAGCGCGACAGACAGGGAGTCCTACGAGCAGTACTTC. Protein: CASSATDRESYEQYF. Full variable domain (rest looked up from reference TRBV9 and TRBJ2-7): DSGVTQTPKHLITATGQRVTLRCSPRSGDLSVYWYQQSLDQGLQFLIQYYNGEERAKGNILERFSAQQFPDLHSELNLSSLELGDSALYFCASSATDRESYEQYFGPGTRLTVT.

The CDR3 loop reads CASSQDWSQTLAKNIQYF. The CDR3, as DNA: TGCGCCAGCAGCCAAGACTGGAGCCAGACCCTAGCCAAAAACATTCAGTACTTC. The rearrangement joins TRBV4-1 to TRBJ2-4; D is uncertain. The germline V gene encodes CDR1 MGHRA and CDR2 YSYEKL. The CDR3 length is 18 residues. V lost 0 bases, J lost 0 bases, and 15 bases lay in between.

The chain recombines TRBV4-3 with TRBJ2-3; 10 nucleotides align to TRBD2. Germline trimming cut 0 bases from V and 7 bases from J; bases unmatched to any gene: 10. Germline assignment: CDR1 LGHNA and CDR2 YSLEER. This CDR3 spans 17 amino acids. The CDR3 region is CASSQDLASGGVYTQYF. For the CDR3, the DNA is TGCGCCAGCAGCCAAGATCTGGCTAGCGGGGGTGTGTATACGCAGTATTTT.

The chain couples TRBV27 to TRBJ1-2; tentatively, D is TRBD1 (5 bases). The V gene lost 8 bases and the J gene lost 8 bases, with 27 bases spanning the gap. Germline V gene data show CDR1 as MNHEY and CDR2 as SMNVEV (reference sequence). This CDR3 spans 16 amino acids. The CDR3 protein is CASSPWADSRGEGYTF. The CDR3 nucleotides read TGTGCCAGCTCACCCTGGGCCGACAGTAGGGGTGAGGGCTACACCTTC.

The chain combines TRBV6-2 or TRBV6-3 with TRBJ1-1; D is undetermined. Germline-derived CDR1 and CDR2 are MNHEY and SVGEGT. V was clipped by 6 bases and J by 4 bases, with 15 bases between them. CDR3 length: 14 residues. CDR3 coding DNA: TGTGCCAGCAGCCCCATCAACGGGTCCACTGAAGCTTTCTTT. This translates into CASSPINGSTEAFF.

This chain uses TRBV7-2 with TRBJ2-7; 7 positions agree with TRBD1. This CDR3 is built from 16 residues. CDR1 is SGHTA, CDR2 FQGNSA, per germline. With V trimmed by 3 bases and J by 0 bases, 8 bases remained unmatched. The CDR3 region has the DNA TGTGCCAGCAGCTTCGGATCACAGGGGACCTCCTACGAGCAGTACTTC. It yields the protein CASSFGSQGTSYEQYF.

This chain links TRBV28 with TRBJ2-1; no reliable D call. Germline V CDR1 and CDR2: MDHEN, SYDVKM. The CDR3 covers 11 residues. Trimming shortened V by 2 bases and J by 10 bases, and 6 bases separated the two germline ends. The CDR3 sequence: CASSLRAEQFF. CDR3 bases: TGTGCCAGCAGTTTACGAGCGGAGCAGTTCTTC.

Points on this clone: The junction does not match germline at one end; this may be a read error. Other DNA sequences from this sample encode an identical CDR3 as well. V usage is TRBV28 and J usage is TRBJ1-2; 7 nucleotides line up with TRBD1. Germline CDR1 and CDR2: MDHEN and SYDVKM. This CDR3 spans 14 amino acids. CDR3 in amino acids: CASSTLQGNYGYTF. In DNA form, the CDR3 reads TGTGCCAGCAGTACCCTACAGGGGAACTACGGCTACACCTTC.

The J gene is TRBJ1-5, the V gene TRBV5-1; D is uncertain. Looked up from germline, CDR1 is SGHRS and CDR2 is YFSETQ. The CDR3 runs 13 residues. V lost 1 base and J lost 4, with 6 bases in between. The CDR3 region has the DNA TGCGCCAGCAGCTTGTCAGCGAATCAGCCCCAGCATTTT. It is translated as CASSLSANQPQHF.

V gene TRBV7-2 combines with J gene TRBJ2-7, with 10 bases matching TRBD1. Losses at the gene ends were 5 bases for V and 2 bases for J; bases not matched to a gene: 6. CDR1 SGHTA and CDR2 FQGNSA come from the germline V gene. The CDR3 spans 15 residues. The CDR3 loop reads CASSVGTGVAYEQYF. CDR3 DNA sequence: TGTGCCAGCAGCGTAGGGACAGGGGTCGCCTACGAGCAGTACTTC.

This sequence joins TRBV11-2 and TRBJ1-2; a possible D gene is TRBD1 (5 bases). CDR1 and CDR2 (germline): SGHAT, FQNNGV. Trimming removed 0 bases from V and 5 bases from J, with 13 bases in between. This CDR3 contains 15 residues. The CDR3 sequence: CASSLEVRELYGYTF. Here the CDR3 DNA reads TGTGCCAGCAGCTTAGAGGTCAGGGAACTATATGGCTACACCTTC.

The chain uses TRBV29-1 and TRBJ2-1; tentative D call: TRBD1 (6 bases). Trimming took off 2 bases at V and 6 bases at J, with 17 bases between the two ends. In germline, CDR1 is SQVTM, CDR2 ANQGSEA. The length of the CDR3 is 15 residues. CDR3 DNA: TGCAGCGTTGAAACCAACGCTGGGGGCCTCAATGAGCAGTTCTTC. It encodes CSVETNAGGLNEQFF.

The V call is TRBV27, the J call TRBJ1-6; D gene uncertain. V lost 8 bases, J lost 15 bases, and 20 bases lay in between. Germline lookup yields CDR1 MNHEY and CDR2 SMNVEV (reference sequence). The CDR3 has 13 amino acids. The CDR3 bases are TGTGCCAGCGTCCAGTATAATCCCCCTGACCTCCACTTT. Amino acid sequence: CASVQYNPPDLHF.

In this sample, this clone turned up many times. The CDR3 spells CASSLAGGTDTQYF. The CDR3 DNA follows: TGTGCCAGCAGCTTAGCGGGGGGCACAGATACGCAGTATTTT. This chain joins TRBV11-3 and TRBJ2-3; possible D gene TRBD2, 6 bases. The CDR3 totals 14 residues. Trimming removed 1 base from V and 1 base from J, with 6 bases in between. The V gene's germline CDR1 is SGHNT and CDR2 YENEEA.

V is TRBV3-1 (or the pseudogene TRBV3-2) and J is TRBJ1-3; TRBD1 might be the D (6 bases). Germline values: CDR1 LGHDT, CDR2 YNNKEL (reference sequence). The CDR3 has 16 residues. V gave up 7 bases and J gave up 3 bases, with 19 bases separating them. The CDR3 region is CASNSYGRGNGNTIYF. CDR3 DNA sequence: TGTGCCAGCAACTCTTACGGCAGGGGCAATGGAAACACCATATATTTT.

The J gene is TRBJ1-3, the V gene TRBV7-3, with a possible D match to TRBD1 (5 bases). V was trimmed by 0 bases and J by 0 bases, leaving 12 bases between them. Looked up from germline, CDR1 is SGHTA and CDR2 is FQGTGA. This CDR3 is built from 17 residues. The DNA for the CDR3 is TGTGCCAGCAGCTTAACTGCGGGGGACGCCTCTGGAAACACCATATATTTT. This gives the protein CASSLTAGDASGNTIYF.

CDR3 bases: TGTGCCAGCAGTTACTCGCAGGGGTTCAACTATGGCTACACCTTC. It encodes CASSYSQGFNYGYTF. The chain is built from TRBV6-2 or TRBV6-3 and TRBJ1-2; possible D gene TRBD1, 6 bases. Germline CDR1 and CDR2: MNHEY and SVGEGT. The V end lost 0 bases, the J end lost 2 bases, and 10 bases lay between the germline ends. The CDR3 runs to 15 residues.

V usage is TRBV5-6 and J usage is TRBJ1-4; 9 positions agree with TRBD1. V lost 3 bases, J lost 3 bases, and 6 bases stayed unmatched. Germline lookup yields CDR1 SGHDT and CDR2 YYEEEE. This CDR3 has 16 amino acids. The CDR3 sequence is CASSSWRDRANEKLFF. CDR3 DNA: TGTGCCAGCAGCTCCTGGAGGGACAGGGCTAATGAAAAACTGTTTTTT. Full variable domain (missing parts from reference TRBV5-6 and TRBJ1-4): DAGVTQSPTHLIKTRGQQVTLRCSPKSGHDTVSWYQQALGQGPQFIFQYYEEEERQRGNFPDRFSGHQFPNYSSELNVNALLLGDSALYLCASSSWRDRANEKLFFGSGTQLSVL.

CDR3 protein: CASSLGGRGETQYF. CDR3 sequence (DNA): TGCGCCAGCAGCTTGGGGGGCCGGGGGGAGACCCAGTACTTC. The chain carries TRBV5-1 and TRBJ2-5, with D tentatively TRBD2 (6 bases). The germline CDR1 and CDR2 sequences are SGHRS and YFSETQ. Trimming left V 0 bases short and J 5 bases short, with 11 bases between. The CDR3 extends over 14 amino acids.

This clone was seen a handful of times. This chain links TRBV5-1 with TRBJ2-1, with TRBD2 matching over 7 bases. The CDR3 is 15 amino acids. J was trimmed by 4 bases and V by 4 bases; bases with no gene match: 8. The germline gives CDR1 SGHRS, CDR2 YFSETQ. The CDR3 nucleotides read TGCGCCAGCAGCCCGCCGGGGCGGGGGTACAATGAGCAGTTCTTC. Its protein is CASSPPGRGYNEQFF.

The chain joins TRBV7-3 to TRBJ2-5, with TRBD2 identical over 7 bases. V trimming: 5 bases; J trimming: 1 base; junction bases outside the gene matches: 4. This CDR3 spans 14 amino acids. In germline, CDR1 is SGHTA, CDR2 FQGTGA. The DNA for the CDR3 is TGTGCCAGCAGCCCCGGCGGGGGCCAAGAGACCCAGTACTTC. Protein: CASSPGGGQETQYF.

The chain carries TRBV6-6 and TRBJ2-1; 7 positions agree with TRBD1. The V gene end was trimmed by 5 bases and the J gene end by 4 bases; junction bases not matched to a gene: 5. Germline loops: CDR1 MNHNY, CDR2 SVGAGI (reference sequence). The CDR3 is made up of 14 amino acids. Here the CDR3 reads CASSPQGLYNEQFF. In nucleotides, the CDR3 is TGTGCCAGCAGTCCACAGGGGCTATACAATGAGCAGTTCTTC.

This chain links TRBV6-4 with TRBJ1-6; no clear D gene. The CDR3 totals 14 residues. CDR1 is MRHNA, CDR2 SNTAGT, per germline. Trimming left V 3 bases short and J 7 bases short, with 10 bases between. The CDR3 region is CASSEVGSNSPLHF. As DNA, the CDR3 is TGTGCCAGCAGTGAAGTTGGGAGCAATTCACCCCTCCACTTT.

J is TRBJ1-6 and V is TRBV30; 8 bases agree with TRBD1. Germline V CDR1 and CDR2: GTSNPN, SVGIG (reference sequence). CDR3 size: 13 residues. The trim removed 7 bases at V and 7 bases at J, leaving 6 bases unmatched. CDR3 sequence: CAFSDRDNSPLHF. CDR3 bases: TGTGCCTTCTCGGACAGGGACAATTCACCCCTCCACTTT.

In DNA, the CDR3 is TGTGCCAGCAGCTCCCTAAACCTTGCAACCCGGGAGACCCAGTACTTC. It yields the protein CASSSLNLATRETQYF. The V gene is TRBV11-2, the J gene TRBJ2-5; no firm D call. Germline V gene lookup returns CDR1 SGHAT and CDR2 FQNNGV. This CDR3 region has 16 residues. The V and J ends lost 4 bases and 5 bases respectively, with 20 bases between them.

The chain combines TRBV9 with TRBJ1-1; 7 nucleotides align to TRBD1. The CDR3 has 14 residues. Germline loops: CDR1 SGDLS, CDR2 YYNGEE. Trimming at V came to 5 bases and at J to 3 bases, leaving 7 bases not matched to a gene. CDR3 sequence (DNA): TGTGCCAGCAGTGCTAGACAGGGCTACACTGAAGCTTTCTTT. Protein product: CASSARQGYTEAFF. The complete variable domain, with remaining parts taken from reference TRBV9 and TRBJ1-1, reads DSGVTQTPKHLITATGQRVTLRCSPRSGDLSVYWYQQSLDQGLQFLIQYYNGEERAKGNILERFSAQQFPDLHSELNLSSLELGDSALYFCASSARQGYTEAFFGQGTRLTVV.

The chain is built from TRBV5-1 and TRBJ2-5; TRBD1 agrees at 11 bases. This CDR3 comprises 16 residues. Germline CDR1 reads SGHRS; CDR2 reads YFSETQ. V dropped 2 bases and J dropped 4; count of bases not matched to a gene: 7. The CDR3 DNA reads as TGCGCCAGCAGCTTAGCTCGGGACAGGGGGGGAGAGACCCAGTACTTC. Translated: CASSLARDRGGETQYF.

The genes are TRBV6-6 and TRBJ1-2; the D gene is possibly TRBD1 (5 bases). The germline gives CDR1 MNHNY, CDR2 SVGAGI (reference sequence). The V end was cut by 4 bases, the J end by 7 bases, with 22 bases between. This CDR3 comprises 16 residues. The CDR3 is CASSLGGAASISGYTF. Written as DNA, the CDR3 is TGTGCCAGCAGTTTGGGGGGTGCCGCTTCTATATCTGGCTACACCTTC.

This chain joins TRBV9 and TRBJ1-2, with 7 bases matching TRBD1. Germline lookup yields CDR1 SGDLS and CDR2 YYNGEE. This CDR3 has 14 amino acids. The V gene end was trimmed by 3 bases and the J gene end by 1 base; junction bases not matched to a gene: 3. CDR3 nucleotides: TGTGCCAGCAGCGGCCGGGACAGTAACTATGGCTACACCTTC. Translation: CASSGRDSNYGYTF.